Following are 27 T cell receptor beta chains from one sample sequenced in a study of blood T cell repertoires in COVID-19. TCRdb's copy holds only in-frame clones and misses some; the assay was immunoSEQ multiplex PCR. The sample holds 200,000 to 300,000 clones; roughly 82% are singletons and the top ten take approximately 2.4%. The sample taken for sequencing was peripheral blood. All receptors come from a man aged 35 to 55 who had recovered from COVID-19.

The V and J genes are TRBV7-2 and TRBJ2-2; D is uncertain. CDR3 size: 15 residues. Trimming stripped 0 bases from V and 7 bases from J, with 12 bases between. Germline CDR1 reads SGHTA; CDR2 reads FQGNSA. CDR3 coding DNA: TGTGCCAGCAGCTTAGCTTCCCTGCCGGGCGGGGAGCTGTTTTTT. Translating gives CASSLASLPGGELFF. The complete variable domain, with remaining parts taken from reference TRBV7-2 and TRBJ2-2, reads GAGVSQSPSNKVTEKGKDVELRCDPISGHTALYWYRQSLGQGLEFLIYFQGNSAPDKSGLPSDRFSAERTGGSVSTLTIQRTQQEDSAVYLCASSLASLPGGELFFGEGSRLTVL.

The gene calls are TRBV7-9 and TRBJ1-6; 7 nucleotides line up with TRBD1. CDR1 is SEHNR and CDR2 is FQNEAQ in the germline V gene (reference sequence). The CDR3 is 15 residues long. The V gene end was trimmed by 3 bases and the J gene end by 13 bases; junction bases not matched to a gene: 12. The CDR3 protein is CASSLDRTPEWPLHF. CDR3 nucleotide sequence: TGTGCCAGCAGCTTGGACAGGACCCCGGAATGGCCCCTCCACTTT.

The chain combines TRBV6-5 with TRBJ1-1; 8 bases match TRBD1. CDR1 and CDR2 (germline): MNHEY, SVGAGI. V gave up 6 bases and J gave up 7 bases; unmatched junction bases: 10. This CDR3 has 14 amino acids. The CDR3 DNA sequence: TGTGCCAGCAGACGCGGGGGACAGGCCTATGAAGCTTTCTTT. Its translation: CASRRGGQAYEAFF.

This clone came up a few times. V is TRBV2 and J is TRBJ1-1, with TRBD1 matching over 7 bases. Unmatched junction bases numbered 6, after V lost 6 bases and J lost 11 bases. The CDR3 contains 11 residues. Germline-derived CDR1 and CDR2 are SNHLY and FYNNEI. CDR3 sequence: CASSEGTAAFF. The CDR3 DNA reads as TGTGCCAGCAGCGAGGGGACAGCGGCTTTCTTT.

V and J are TRBV30 and TRBJ1-1; D not certain. CDR3 length: 12 residues. Germline V CDR1 and CDR2: GTSNPN, SVGIG (reference sequence). Trimming left V 2 bases short and J 0 bases short, with 4 bases between. The CDR3 region is CAWSRVNTEAFF. The CDR3, as DNA: TGTGCCTGGAGTAGAGTGAACACTGAAGCTTTCTTT.

The chain carries TRBV10-1 and TRBJ2-1; maybe TRBD2 (5 bases). V gave up 7 bases and J gave up 6 bases, with 13 bases separating them. This CDR3 has 13 residues. Germline assignment: CDR1 WNHNN and CDR2 SYGVQD (reference sequence). CDR3 in amino acids: CASNRGSGNEQFF. Written as DNA, the CDR3 is TGCGCCAGCAACCGGGGTTCGGGCAATGAGCAGTTCTTC.

The rearrangement joins TRBV27 to TRBJ2-6; maybe TRBD1 (5 bases). CDR3 length equals 15 residues. Deletions cut 4 bases from V and 2 bases from J, with 9 bases between. In germline, CDR1 is MNHEY, CDR2 SMNVEV (reference sequence). In DNA form, the CDR3 reads TGTGCCAGCAGTTGGGGCAGGGCTGGGGCCAACGTCCTGACTTTC. As protein: CASSWGRAGANVLTF.

J is TRBJ2-7 and V is TRBV3-1 (or the pseudogene TRBV3-2); TRBD2 is a possible D gene (6 bases). CDR1 is LGHDT, CDR2 YNNKEL, per germline (reference sequence). V lost 4 bases, J lost 7 bases, and 17 bases lay in between. The CDR3 length is 14 residues. The CDR3 DNA reads as TGTGCCAGCAGCCCTGGCGGGGAGGACCCGGAGCAGTACTTC. Its protein product is CASSPGGEDPEQYF.

CDR3 nucleotides: TGTGCCAGCTCACCAGAGTACGAGCAGTACTTC. Translating it yields CASSPEYEQYF. The rearrangement joins TRBV18 to TRBJ2-7, with D unclear. The germline V gene has CDR1 KGHSH and CDR2 LQKENI. The CDR3 consists of 11 residues. The V and J ends lost 2 bases and 4 bases respectively, with 3 bases between them. The full variable domain, rest sourced from reference TRBV18 and TRBJ2-7, is NAGVMQNPRHLVRRRGQEARLRCSPMKGHSHVYWYRQLPEEGLKFMVYLQKENIIDESGMPKERFSAEFPKEGPSILRIQQVVRGDSAAYFCASSPEYEQYFGPGTRLTVT.

V is TRBV24-1 and J is TRBJ1-5; 10 bases map to TRBD1. The V and J ends lost 7 bases and 1 base, in that order; junction bases with no gene match: 12. In germline, CDR1 is KGHDR, CDR2 SFDVKD. The CDR3 spans 18 residues. The CDR3 DNA sequence: TGTGCCACCAGAGACCCGGGACAGGGGTCGGAGAGCAATCAGCCCCAGCATTTT. Encoded protein: CATRDPGQGSESNQPQHF.

The J gene is TRBJ1-2, the V gene TRBV18, with D possibly TRBD1 on 6 matching bases. The V and J ends lost 1 base and 6 bases respectively, with 12 bases between them. The CDR3 has 14 amino acids. CDR1 KGHSH and CDR2 LQKENI come from the germline V gene. CDR3 DNA: TGTGCCAGCTCACCACAACAGGGATTTGATGGCTACACCTTC. It translates to CASSPQQGFDGYTF.

This clone was seen once. The chain employs TRBV29-1 and TRBJ1-2; 7 positions match TRBD1. The V gene's germline CDR1 is SQVTM and CDR2 ANQGSEA. Unmatched junction bases numbered 10, after V lost 4 bases and J lost 2 bases. The CDR3 runs to 15 residues. The CDR3 DNA is TGCAGCGTTGGCGAAAGGGACAGTCGCAACTATGGCTACACCTTC. Encoded protein: CSVGERDSRNYGYTF.

The sample holds a few counts of this clone. The J gene is TRBJ2-1, the V gene TRBV27; 8 nucleotides agree with TRBD2. The CDR3 is 15 amino acids. After removal of 6 bases from V and 0 bases from J, the junction contained 4 bases not matched to a gene. From germline, CDR1 is MNHEY and CDR2 SMNVEV (reference sequence). The CDR3 DNA reads TGTGCCAGCAGCTCCGGGACTAGCTCCTACAATGAGCAGTTCTTC. Amino acids: CASSSGTSSYNEQFF.

The chain has TRBV11-2 and TRBJ2-5; 7 bases agree with TRBD2. There are 17 residues in the CDR3. The V gene's germline CDR1 is SGHAT and CDR2 FQNNGV. The V and J ends lost 1 base and 2 bases, in that order; junction bases with no gene match: 10. This chain's CDR3 is CASSLGGRGGVQETQYF. The DNA for the CDR3 is TGTGCCAGCAGCTTAGGGGGGAGGGGAGGTGTACAAGAGACCCAGTACTTC.

The chain combines TRBV7-9 with TRBJ2-7; the match to TRBD2 covers 9 bases. The J segment lost 4 bases and the V segment lost 7 bases, leaving 8 bases of the junction unmatched. The CDR3 sequence is 14 residues long. Per germline, CDR1 SEHNR and CDR2 FQNEAQ (reference sequence). CDR3 in amino acids: CASKMSGGSYEQYF. CDR3 coding DNA: TGTGCCAGCAAAATGAGCGGGGGGTCGTACGAGCAGTACTTC.

The chain joins TRBV18 to TRBJ1-2; TRBD1 agrees at 10 bases. V lost 5 bases, J lost 6 bases, and 12 bases stayed unmatched. The CDR3 is 16 amino acids. Germline CDR1 reads KGHSH; CDR2 reads LQKENI. CDR3 bases: TGTGCCAGCTCATATGGGATCGGGACAGGGGACGATGGCTACACCTTC. Its protein is CASSYGIGTGDDGYTF.

The CDR3 here is CASSHSLRDKAYEQYF. The CDR3 DNA reads TGCGCCAGCAGCCACTCCCTCCGGGACAAGGCGTACGAGCAGTACTTC. The rearrangement joins TRBV4-3 to TRBJ2-7; D perhaps matches TRBD1 (6 bases). V shed 3 bases and J shed 4 bases, with 19 bases lying between them. CDR3 size: 16 residues. CDR1 and CDR2 from the germline V gene are LGHNA and YSLEER.

The chain is built from TRBV9 and TRBJ2-3; 9 bases are a match to TRBD2. The CDR3 consists of 17 residues. V was pared by 3 bases and J by 0 bases, with 8 bases of the junction left unmatched. CDR1 is SGDLS, CDR2 YYNGEE, per germline. CDR3 in amino acids: CASSESLAGFSTDTQYF. The DNA for the CDR3 is TGTGCCAGCAGCGAGTCGCTAGCGGGATTTAGCACAGATACGCAGTATTTT. The variable domain in full, with the rest retrieved from reference TRBV9 and TRBJ2-3, is DSGVTQTPKHLITATGQRVTLRCSPRSGDLSVYWYQQSLDQGLQFLIQYYNGEERAKGNILERFSAQQFPDLHSELNLSSLELGDSALYFCASSESLAGFSTDTQYFGPGTRLTVL.

This clone appeared once. This rearrangement joins TRBV19 to TRBJ1-2; D may be TRBD1 (6 bases). V was cut by 3 bases and J by 4 bases, with 12 bases left in between. The CDR3 runs to 14 residues. Germline V gene sequence: CDR1 LNHDA, CDR2 SQIVND (reference sequence). CDR3 coding DNA: TGTGCCAGTAGTATTCGTCAGGGGACCTATGGCTACACCTTC. This encodes CASSIRQGTYGYTF.

The sample holds a few counts of this clone. The J gene is TRBJ1-1, the V gene TRBV19; no definite D call. V gave up 3 bases and J gave up 1 base, with 6 bases separating them. CDR1 and CDR2 (germline): LNHDA, SQIVND (reference sequence). The CDR3 covers 13 residues. Written as DNA, the CDR3 is TGTGCCAGTAGTATCACAGAGAACACTGAAGCTTTCTTT. As protein: CASSITENTEAFF.

This clone was recorded only once. The V and J genes are TRBV27 and TRBJ1-1, with 7 bases aligning to TRBD1. With V trimmed by 6 bases and J by 11 bases, 12 bases remained unmatched. The CDR3 totals 13 residues. The germline V gene encodes CDR1 MNHEY and CDR2 SMNVEV (reference sequence). CDR3 nucleotide sequence: TGTGCCAGCAGCTTTCGAGGGGGCGGAGGGGCTTTCTTT. Translating it yields CASSFRGGGGAFF.

The chain is built from TRBV12-5 and TRBJ2-6; no clear D. The CDR3 loop spans 16 amino acids. Germline CDR1 is LGHNT and CDR2 is FRNRAP. V was cut by 2 bases and J by 0 bases, with 8 bases left in between. The CDR3 is CASGLPPISGANVLTF. The CDR3 DNA sequence: TGTGCTAGTGGTTTGCCCCCCATCTCTGGGGCCAACGTCCTGACTTTC.

The chain carries TRBV5-4 and TRBJ1-1; 8 positions agree with TRBD1. V lost 0 bases and J lost 3; bases outside the gene matches: 4. CDR3 length: 15 residues. Germline assignment: CDR1 SGHNT and CDR2 YYREEE (reference sequence). The CDR3 reads CASSLGAGGHTEAFF. In nucleotides, the CDR3 is TGTGCCAGCAGCTTGGGGGCAGGGGGCCACACTGAAGCTTTCTTT.

This clone has just a few counts. V is TRBV19 and J is TRBJ1-3, with a possible D match to TRBD1 (5 bases). The CDR3 totals 18 residues. Germline CDR1 LNHDA, CDR2 SQIVND (reference sequence). Trimming pared 3 bases from V and 0 bases from J, leaving 18 bases between. The CDR3 reads CASSIPPLTGASGNTIYF. CDR3 in DNA: TGTGCCAGTAGTATCCCGCCTCTTACAGGAGCCTCTGGAAACACCATATATTTT.

In its sample, this clone was seen a few times. The CDR3 DNA reads as TGTGCCAGCAGCTTATTACAGGATATATATTTT. Translating it yields CASSLLQDIYF. This chain connects TRBV11-2 to TRBJ1-3; D possibly corresponds to TRBD1 (5 bases). Trimming took off 2 bases at V and 13 bases at J, with 9 bases between the two ends. The CDR3 length is 11 residues. Looked up from germline, CDR1 is SGHAT and CDR2 is FQNNGV.

J is TRBJ2-7 and V is TRBV5-1; 9 nucleotides line up with TRBD2. The junction had 8 bases not matched to a gene; V was cut back by 3 bases and J by 4 bases. The CDR3 extends over 15 amino acids. The germline V gene has CDR1 SGHRS and CDR2 YFSETQ. CDR3 sequence: CASSWNSGGPYEQYF. The CDR3 bases are TGCGCCAGCAGCTGGAATAGCGGGGGACCATACGAGCAGTACTTC.

J is TRBJ2-1 and V is TRBV10-3; TRBD1 agrees at 7 bases. Germline V gives CDR1 ENHRY, CDR2 SYGVKD. After removal of 6 bases from V and 5 bases from J, the junction contained 10 bases not matched to a gene. The CDR3 covers 15 residues. The CDR3 spells CAISSGQSGNNEQFF. CDR3 coding DNA: TGTGCCATCAGCTCGGGACAGTCTGGGAACAATGAGCAGTTCTTC.